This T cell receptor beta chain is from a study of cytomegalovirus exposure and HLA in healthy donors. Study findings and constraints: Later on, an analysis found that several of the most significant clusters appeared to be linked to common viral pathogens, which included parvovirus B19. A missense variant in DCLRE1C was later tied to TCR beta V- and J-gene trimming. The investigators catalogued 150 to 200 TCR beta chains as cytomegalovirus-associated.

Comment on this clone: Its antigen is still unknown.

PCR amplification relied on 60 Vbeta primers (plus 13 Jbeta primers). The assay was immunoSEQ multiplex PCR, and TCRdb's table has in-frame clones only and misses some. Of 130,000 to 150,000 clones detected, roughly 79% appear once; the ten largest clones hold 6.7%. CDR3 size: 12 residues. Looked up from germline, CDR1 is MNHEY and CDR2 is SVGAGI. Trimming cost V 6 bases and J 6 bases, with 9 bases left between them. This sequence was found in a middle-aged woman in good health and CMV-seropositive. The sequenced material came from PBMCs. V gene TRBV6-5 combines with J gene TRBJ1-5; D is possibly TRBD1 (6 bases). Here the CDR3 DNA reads TGTGCCAGCAGCGGGGGGCCTCAGCCCCAGCATTTT. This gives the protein CASSGGPQPQHF.